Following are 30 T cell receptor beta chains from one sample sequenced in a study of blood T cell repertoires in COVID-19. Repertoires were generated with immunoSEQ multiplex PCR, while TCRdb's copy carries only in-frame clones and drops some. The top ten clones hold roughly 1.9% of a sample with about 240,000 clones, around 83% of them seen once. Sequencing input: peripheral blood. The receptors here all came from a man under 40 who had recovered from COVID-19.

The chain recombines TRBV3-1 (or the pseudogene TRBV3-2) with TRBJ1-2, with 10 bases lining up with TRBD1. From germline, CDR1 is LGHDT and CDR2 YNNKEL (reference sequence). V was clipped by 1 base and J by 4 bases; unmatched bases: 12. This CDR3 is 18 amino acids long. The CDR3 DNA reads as TGTGCCAGCAGCCAAGTTTGGACAGGGGGAAGTAGAGGCTATGGCTACACCTTC. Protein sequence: CASSQVWTGGSRGYGYTF.

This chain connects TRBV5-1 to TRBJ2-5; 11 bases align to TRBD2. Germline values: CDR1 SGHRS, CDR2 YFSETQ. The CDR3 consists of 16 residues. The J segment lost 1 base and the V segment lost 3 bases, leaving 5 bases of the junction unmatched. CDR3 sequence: CASSYSSGGLQETQYF. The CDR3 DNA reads TGCGCCAGCAGCTACTCTAGCGGGGGGCTCCAAGAGACCCAGTACTTC.

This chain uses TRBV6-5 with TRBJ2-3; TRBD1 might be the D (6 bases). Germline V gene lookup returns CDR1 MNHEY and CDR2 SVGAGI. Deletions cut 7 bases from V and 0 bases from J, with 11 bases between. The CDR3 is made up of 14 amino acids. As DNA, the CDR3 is TGTGCCAGCAAGGGGGAAATTAGCACAGATACGCAGTATTTT. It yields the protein CASKGEISTDTQYF.

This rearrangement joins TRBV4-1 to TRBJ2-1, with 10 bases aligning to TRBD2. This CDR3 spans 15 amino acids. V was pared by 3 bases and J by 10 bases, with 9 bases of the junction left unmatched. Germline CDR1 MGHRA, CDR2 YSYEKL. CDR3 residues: CASSQGTSAFEEQFF. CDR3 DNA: TGCGCCAGCAGCCAGGGGACTAGCGCGTTTGAGGAGCAGTTCTTC.

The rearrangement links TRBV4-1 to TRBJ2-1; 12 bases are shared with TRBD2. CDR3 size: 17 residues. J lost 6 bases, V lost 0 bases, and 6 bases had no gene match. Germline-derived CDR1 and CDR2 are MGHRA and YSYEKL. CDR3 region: CASSQDWASGGANEQFF. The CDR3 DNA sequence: TGCGCCAGCAGCCAAGATTGGGCTAGCGGGGGGGCCAATGAGCAGTTCTTC.

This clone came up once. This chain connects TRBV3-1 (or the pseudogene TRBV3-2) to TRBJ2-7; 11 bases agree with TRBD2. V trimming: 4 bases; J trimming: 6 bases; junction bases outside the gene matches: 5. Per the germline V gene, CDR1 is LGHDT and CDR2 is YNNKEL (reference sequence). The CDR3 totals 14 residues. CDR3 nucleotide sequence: TGTGCCAGCAGCCTTAGCGGGGGGGCCAGCGAGCAGTACGTC. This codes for CASSLSGGASEQYV.

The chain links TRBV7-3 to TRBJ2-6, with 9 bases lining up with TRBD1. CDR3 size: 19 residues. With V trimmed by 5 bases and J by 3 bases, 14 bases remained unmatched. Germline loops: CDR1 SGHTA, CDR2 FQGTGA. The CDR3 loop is CASSPRPGTGLSGANVLTF. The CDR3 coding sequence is TGTGCCAGCAGCCCCCGGCCGGGGACAGGGTTAAGTGGGGCCAACGTCCTGACTTTC. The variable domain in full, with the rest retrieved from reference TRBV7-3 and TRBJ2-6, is GAGVSQTPSNKVTEKGKYVELRCDPISGHTALYWYRQSLGQGPEFLIYFQGTGAADDSGLPNDRFFAVRPEGSVSTLKIQRTERGDSAVYLCASSPRPGTGLSGANVLTFGAGSRLTVL.

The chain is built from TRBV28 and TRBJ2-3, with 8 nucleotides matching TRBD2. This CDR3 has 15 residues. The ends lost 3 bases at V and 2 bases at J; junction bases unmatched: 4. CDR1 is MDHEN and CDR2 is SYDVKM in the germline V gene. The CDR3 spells CASSFLAGTTDTQYF. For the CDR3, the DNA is TGTGCCAGCAGTTTCTTAGCGGGAACCACAGATACGCAGTATTTT.

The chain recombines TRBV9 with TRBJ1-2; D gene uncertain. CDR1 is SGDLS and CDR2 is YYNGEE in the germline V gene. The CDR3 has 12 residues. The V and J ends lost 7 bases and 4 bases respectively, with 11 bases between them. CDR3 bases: TGTGCCAGCCGGGAGCCTAGCTATGGCTACACCTTC. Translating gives CASREPSYGYTF.

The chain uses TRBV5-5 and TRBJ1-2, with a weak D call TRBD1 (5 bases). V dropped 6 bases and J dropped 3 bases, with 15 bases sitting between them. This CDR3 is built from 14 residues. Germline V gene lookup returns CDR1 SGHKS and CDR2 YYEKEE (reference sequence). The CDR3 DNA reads TGTGCCAGCACTCCCGGGGGGTACGACTATGGCTACACCTTC. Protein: CASTPGGYDYGYTF.

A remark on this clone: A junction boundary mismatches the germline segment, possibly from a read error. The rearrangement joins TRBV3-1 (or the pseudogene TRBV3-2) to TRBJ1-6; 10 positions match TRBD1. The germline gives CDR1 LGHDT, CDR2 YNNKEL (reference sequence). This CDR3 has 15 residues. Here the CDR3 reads CASSQHLTGGMSLAF. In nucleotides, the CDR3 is TGTGCCAGCAGCCAACATCTGACAGGGGGCATGAGTCTGGCCTTT.

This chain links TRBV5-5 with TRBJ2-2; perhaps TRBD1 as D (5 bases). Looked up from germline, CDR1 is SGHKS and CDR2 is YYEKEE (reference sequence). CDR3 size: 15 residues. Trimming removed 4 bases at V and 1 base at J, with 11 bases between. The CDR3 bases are TGTGCCAGCAGCCGGATCCAGGGGAACACCGGGGAGCTGTTTTTT. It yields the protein CASSRIQGNTGELFF.

The CDR3 is CASSLGTGAYSYNEQFF. Here the CDR3 DNA reads TGCGCCAGCAGCTTGGGGACAGGGGCCTACTCCTACAATGAGCAGTTCTTC. The chain couples TRBV5-1 to TRBJ2-1; TRBD1 matches at 9 bases. Per germline, CDR1 SGHRS and CDR2 YFSETQ. With V trimmed by 0 bases and J by 0 bases, 4 bases remained unmatched. This CDR3 has 17 residues.

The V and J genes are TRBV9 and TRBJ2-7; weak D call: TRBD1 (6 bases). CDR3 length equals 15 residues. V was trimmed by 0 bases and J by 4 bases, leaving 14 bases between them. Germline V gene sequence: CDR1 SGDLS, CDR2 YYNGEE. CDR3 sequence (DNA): TGTGCCAGCAGCGTAGGGCCAGGGGTTGGGTACGAGCAGTACTTC. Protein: CASSVGPGVGYEQYF. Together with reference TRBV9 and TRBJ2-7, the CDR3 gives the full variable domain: DSGVTQTPKHLITATGQRVTLRCSPRSGDLSVYWYQQSLDQGLQFLIQYYNGEERAKGNILERFSAQQFPDLHSELNLSSLELGDSALYFCASSVGPGVGYEQYFGPGTRLTVT.

CDR3 sequence reads: CASSHPVRRASNYGYTF. Written as DNA, the CDR3 is TGTGCCAGCAGCCACCCTGTGAGGAGGGCTTCGAACTATGGCTACACCTTC. The genes are TRBV21-1 and TRBJ1-2. TRBV21-1 is assigned pseudogene status. The CDR3 spans 17 residues.

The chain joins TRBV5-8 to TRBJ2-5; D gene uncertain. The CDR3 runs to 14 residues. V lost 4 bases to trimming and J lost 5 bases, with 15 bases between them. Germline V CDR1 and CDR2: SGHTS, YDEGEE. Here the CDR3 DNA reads TGTGCCAGCAGCCTAAAGAGGTATCTGGAGACCCAGTACTTC. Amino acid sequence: CASSLKRYLETQYF.

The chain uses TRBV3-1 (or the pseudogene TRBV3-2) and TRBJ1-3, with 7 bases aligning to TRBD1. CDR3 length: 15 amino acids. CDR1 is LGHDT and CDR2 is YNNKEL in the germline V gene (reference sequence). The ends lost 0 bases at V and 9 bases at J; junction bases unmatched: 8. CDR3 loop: CASSQDVAGGRTIYF. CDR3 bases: TGTGCCAGCAGCCAAGATGTGGCAGGGGGACGCACCATATATTTT.

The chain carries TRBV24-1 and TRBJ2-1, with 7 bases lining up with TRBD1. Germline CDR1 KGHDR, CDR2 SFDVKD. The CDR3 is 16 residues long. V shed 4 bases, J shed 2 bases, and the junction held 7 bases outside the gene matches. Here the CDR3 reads CATSETGTDAYNEQFF. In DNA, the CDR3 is TGTGCCACCAGTGAAACCGGGACAGACGCCTACAATGAGCAGTTCTTC.

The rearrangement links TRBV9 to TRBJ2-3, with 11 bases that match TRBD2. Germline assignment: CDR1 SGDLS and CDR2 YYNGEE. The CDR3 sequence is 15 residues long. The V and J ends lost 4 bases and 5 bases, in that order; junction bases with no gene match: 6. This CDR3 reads CASSFSGGAKDTQYF. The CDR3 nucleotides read TGTGCCAGCAGCTTTAGCGGGGGGGCAAAAGATACGCAGTATTTT.

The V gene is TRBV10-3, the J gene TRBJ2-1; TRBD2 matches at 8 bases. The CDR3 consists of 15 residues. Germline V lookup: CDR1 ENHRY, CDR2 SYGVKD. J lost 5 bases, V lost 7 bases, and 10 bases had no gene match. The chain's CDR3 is CAITMLAGGHNEQFF. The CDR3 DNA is TGTGCCATCACAATGCTAGCGGGTGGGCACAATGAGCAGTTCTTC.

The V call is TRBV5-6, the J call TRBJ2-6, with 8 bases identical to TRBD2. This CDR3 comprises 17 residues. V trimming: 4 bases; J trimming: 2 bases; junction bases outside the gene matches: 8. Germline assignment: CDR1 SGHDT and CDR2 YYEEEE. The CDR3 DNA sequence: TGTGCCAGCAGCCTAATCTATAGCGGGGCTGGGGCCAACGTCCTGACTTTC. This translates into CASSLIYSGAGANVLTF.

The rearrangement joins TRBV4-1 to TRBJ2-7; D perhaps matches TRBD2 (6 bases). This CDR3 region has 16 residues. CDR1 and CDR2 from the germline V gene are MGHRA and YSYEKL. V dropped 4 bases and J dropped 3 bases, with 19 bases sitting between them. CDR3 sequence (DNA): TGCGCCAGCAGCCCGATGAGGGTCCAAGCGGGCTACGAGCAGTACTTC. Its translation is CASSPMRVQAGYEQYF.

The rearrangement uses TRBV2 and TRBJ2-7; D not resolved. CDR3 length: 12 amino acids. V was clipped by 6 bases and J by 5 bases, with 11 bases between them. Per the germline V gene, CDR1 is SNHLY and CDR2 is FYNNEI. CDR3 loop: CASRWQNHEQYF. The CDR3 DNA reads TGTGCCAGCAGGTGGCAGAACCACGAGCAGTACTTC.

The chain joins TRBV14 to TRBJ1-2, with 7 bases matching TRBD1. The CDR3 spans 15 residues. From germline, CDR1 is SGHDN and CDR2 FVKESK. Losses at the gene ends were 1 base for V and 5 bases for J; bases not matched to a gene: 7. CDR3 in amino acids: CASSQVRGRGYGYTF. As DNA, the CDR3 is TGTGCCAGCAGCCAAGTCAGGGGCAGGGGGTATGGCTACACCTTC. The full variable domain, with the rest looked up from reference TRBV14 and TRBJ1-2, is EAGVTQFPSHSVIEKGQTVTLRCDPISGHDNLYWYRRVMGKEIKFLLHFVKESKQDESGMPNNRFLAERTGGTYSTLKVQPAELEDSGVYFCASSQVRGRGYGYTFGSGTRLTVV.

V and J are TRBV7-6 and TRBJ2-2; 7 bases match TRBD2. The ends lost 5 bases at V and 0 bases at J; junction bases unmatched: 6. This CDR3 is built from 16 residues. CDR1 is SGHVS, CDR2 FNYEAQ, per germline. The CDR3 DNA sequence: TGTGCCAGCAGCCTTTTAGCGGGCGCGAACACCGGGGAGCTGTTTTTT. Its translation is CASSLLAGANTGELFF.

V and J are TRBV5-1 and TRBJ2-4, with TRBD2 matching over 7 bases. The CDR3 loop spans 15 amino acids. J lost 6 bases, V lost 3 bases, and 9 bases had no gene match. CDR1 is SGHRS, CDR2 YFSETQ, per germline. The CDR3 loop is CASSSIASGGNIQYF. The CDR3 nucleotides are TGCGCCAGCAGCTCAATAGCGTCGGGAGGAAACATTCAGTACTTC.

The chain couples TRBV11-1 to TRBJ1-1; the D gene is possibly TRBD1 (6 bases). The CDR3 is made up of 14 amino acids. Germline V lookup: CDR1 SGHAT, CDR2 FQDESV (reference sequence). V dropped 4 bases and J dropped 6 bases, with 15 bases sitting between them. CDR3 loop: CASSSTRQAPEAFF. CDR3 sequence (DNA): TGTGCCAGCAGCTCTACTCGACAGGCCCCTGAAGCTTTCTTT.

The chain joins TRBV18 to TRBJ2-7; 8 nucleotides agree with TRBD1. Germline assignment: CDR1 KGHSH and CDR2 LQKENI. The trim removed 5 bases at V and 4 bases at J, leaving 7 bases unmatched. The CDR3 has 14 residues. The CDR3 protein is CASSTGQGRYEQYV. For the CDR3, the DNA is TGTGCCAGCTCAACAGGACAGGGTAGATACGAGCAGTACGTC.

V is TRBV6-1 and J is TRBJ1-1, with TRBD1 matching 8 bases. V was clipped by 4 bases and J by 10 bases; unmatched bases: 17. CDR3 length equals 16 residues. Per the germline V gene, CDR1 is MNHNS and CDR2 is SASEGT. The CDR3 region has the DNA TGTGCCAGCAGTGTGTCGTCGGTACAGGGGGACCCCAGAGCTTTCTTT. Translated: CASSVSSVQGDPRAFF.

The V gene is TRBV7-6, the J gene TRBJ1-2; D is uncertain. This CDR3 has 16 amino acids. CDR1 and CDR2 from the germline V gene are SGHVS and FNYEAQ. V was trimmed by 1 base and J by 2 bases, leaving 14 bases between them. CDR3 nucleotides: TGTGCCAGCAGCTTAGGCCTACTGTTAGCCAACTATGGCTACACCTTC. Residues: CASSLGLLLANYGYTF.